This T cell receptor (beta chain) was captured by sequencing in a study of vaccination and CD4 T cells after COVID-19. Comment on this clonotype: What it recognizes is unknown.

Treatment defined: approximately nine-day PBMC culture with coronavirus spike peptide pools or control peptides (ViraFEST assay). With the Oncomine TCR Beta short-read assay, DNA from cultured CD4+ T cells was sequenced. TCRdb re-derived calls from the PCR reads in MiXCR, one entry per CDR3 protein. The sample lists approximately 13,000 distinct CDR3 sequences, about half seen once, with 10% to 13% in the top ten. Germline CDR1 is SGHVS and CDR2 is FNYEAQ. V was cut by 1 base and J by 0 bases, with 12 bases left in between. This CDR3 has 16 residues. The clonotype originates from a human donor who had recovered from COVID-19. Source material: CD4+ T cells from blood, cultured in vitro. The chain carries TRBV7-6 and TRBJ2-5; D gene ambiguous. CDR3 sequence reads: CASSLGQVGYQETQYF. As DNA, the CDR3 is TGTGCCAGCAGCTTAGGGCAAGTGGGGTACCAAGAGACCCAGTACTTC.